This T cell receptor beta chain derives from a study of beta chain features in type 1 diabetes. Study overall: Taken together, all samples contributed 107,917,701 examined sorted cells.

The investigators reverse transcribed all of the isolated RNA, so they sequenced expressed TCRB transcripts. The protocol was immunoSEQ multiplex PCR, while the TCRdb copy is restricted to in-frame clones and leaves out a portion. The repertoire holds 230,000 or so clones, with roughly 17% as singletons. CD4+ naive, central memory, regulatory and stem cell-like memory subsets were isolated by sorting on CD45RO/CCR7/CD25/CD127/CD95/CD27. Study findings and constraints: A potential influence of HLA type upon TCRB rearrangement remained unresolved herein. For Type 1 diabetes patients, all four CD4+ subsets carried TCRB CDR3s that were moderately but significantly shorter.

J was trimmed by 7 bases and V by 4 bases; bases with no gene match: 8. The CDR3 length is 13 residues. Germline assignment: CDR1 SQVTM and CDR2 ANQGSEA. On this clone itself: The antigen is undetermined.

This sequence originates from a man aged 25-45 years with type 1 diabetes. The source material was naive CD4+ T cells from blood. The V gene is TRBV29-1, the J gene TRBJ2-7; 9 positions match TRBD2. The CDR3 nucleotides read TGCAGCGTTGGTCTCGGACTAGCGCGGGAGCAGTACTTC. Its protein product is CSVGLGLAREQYF.